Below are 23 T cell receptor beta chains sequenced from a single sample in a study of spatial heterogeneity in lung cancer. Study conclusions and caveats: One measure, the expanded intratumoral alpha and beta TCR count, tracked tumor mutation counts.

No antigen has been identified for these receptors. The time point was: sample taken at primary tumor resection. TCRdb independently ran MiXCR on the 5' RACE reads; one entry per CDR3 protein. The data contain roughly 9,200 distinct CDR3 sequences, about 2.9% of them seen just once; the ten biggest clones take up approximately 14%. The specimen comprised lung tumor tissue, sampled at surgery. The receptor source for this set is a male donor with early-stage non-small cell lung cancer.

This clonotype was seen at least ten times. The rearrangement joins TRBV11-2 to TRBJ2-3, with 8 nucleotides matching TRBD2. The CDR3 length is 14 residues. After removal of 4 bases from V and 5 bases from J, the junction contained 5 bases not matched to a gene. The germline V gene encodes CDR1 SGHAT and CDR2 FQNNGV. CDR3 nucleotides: TGTGCCAGCAGCTGGCGGGGGGCAGGAGATACGCAGTATTTT. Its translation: CASSWRGAGDTQYF. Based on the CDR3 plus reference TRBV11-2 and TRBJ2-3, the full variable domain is EAGVAQSPRYKIIEKRQSVAFWCNPISGHATLYWYQQILGQGPKLLIQFQNNGVVDDSQLPKDRFSAERLKGVDSTLKIQPAKLEDSAVYLCASSWRGAGDTQYFGPGTRLTVL.

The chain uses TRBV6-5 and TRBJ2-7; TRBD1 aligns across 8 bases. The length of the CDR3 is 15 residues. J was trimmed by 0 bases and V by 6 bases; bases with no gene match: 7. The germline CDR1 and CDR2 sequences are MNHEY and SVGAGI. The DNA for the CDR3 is TGTGCCAGCAGGCCAGGGGGCTGGAGCTCCTACGAGCAGTACTTC. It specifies CASRPGGWSSYEQYF.

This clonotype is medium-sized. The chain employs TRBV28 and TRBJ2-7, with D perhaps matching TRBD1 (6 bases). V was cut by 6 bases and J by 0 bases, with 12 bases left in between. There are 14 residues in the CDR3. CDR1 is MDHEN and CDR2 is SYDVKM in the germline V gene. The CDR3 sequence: CASRDSRSSYEQYF. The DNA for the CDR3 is TGTGCCAGCAGGGACAGCCGGAGCTCCTACGAGCAGTACTTC.

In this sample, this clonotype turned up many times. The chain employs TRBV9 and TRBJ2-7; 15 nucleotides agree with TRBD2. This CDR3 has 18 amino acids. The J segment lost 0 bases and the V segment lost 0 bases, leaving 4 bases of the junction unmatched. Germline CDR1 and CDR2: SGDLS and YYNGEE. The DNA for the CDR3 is TGTGCCAGCAGCGTAGCGGGACTAGCGGGGGGCAGCTCCTACGAGCAGTACTTC. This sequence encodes CASSVAGLAGGSSYEQYF.

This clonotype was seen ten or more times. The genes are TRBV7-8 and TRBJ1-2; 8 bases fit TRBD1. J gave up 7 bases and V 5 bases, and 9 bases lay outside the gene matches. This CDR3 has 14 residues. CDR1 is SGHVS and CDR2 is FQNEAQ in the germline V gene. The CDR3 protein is CASSPRDRGFGYTF. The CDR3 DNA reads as TGTGCCAGCAGCCCCCGAGACAGGGGCTTTGGCTACACCTTC.

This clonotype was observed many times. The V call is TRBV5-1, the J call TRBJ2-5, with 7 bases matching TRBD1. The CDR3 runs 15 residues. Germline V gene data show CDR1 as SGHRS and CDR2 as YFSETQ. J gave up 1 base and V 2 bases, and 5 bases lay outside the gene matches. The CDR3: CASSFAPGGQETQYF. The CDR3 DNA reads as TGCGCCAGCAGCTTTGCCCCAGGGGGCCAAGAGACCCAGTACTTC.

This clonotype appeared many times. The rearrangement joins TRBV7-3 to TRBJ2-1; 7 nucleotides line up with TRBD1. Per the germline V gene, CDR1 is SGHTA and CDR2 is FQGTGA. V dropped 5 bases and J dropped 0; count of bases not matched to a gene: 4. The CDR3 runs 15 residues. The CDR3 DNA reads TGTGCCAGCAGCCAACAGGGGAGCTCCTACAATGAGCAGTTCTTC. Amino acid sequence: CASSQQGSSYNEQFF.

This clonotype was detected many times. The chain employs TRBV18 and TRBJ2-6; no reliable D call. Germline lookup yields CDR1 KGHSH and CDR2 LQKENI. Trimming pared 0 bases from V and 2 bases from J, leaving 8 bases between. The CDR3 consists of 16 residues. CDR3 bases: TGTGCCAGCTCACCACCTCAGCAGCCTGGGGCCAACGTCCTGACTTTC. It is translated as CASSPPQQPGANVLTF.

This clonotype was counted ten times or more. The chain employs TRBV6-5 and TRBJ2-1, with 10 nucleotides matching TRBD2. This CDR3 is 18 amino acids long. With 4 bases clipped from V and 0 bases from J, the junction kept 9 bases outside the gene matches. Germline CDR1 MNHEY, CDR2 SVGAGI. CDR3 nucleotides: TGTGCCAGCAGTTCCCGACTAGCGGGCTTCAGCTCCTACAATGAGCAGTTCTTC. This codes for CASSSRLAGFSSYNEQFF.

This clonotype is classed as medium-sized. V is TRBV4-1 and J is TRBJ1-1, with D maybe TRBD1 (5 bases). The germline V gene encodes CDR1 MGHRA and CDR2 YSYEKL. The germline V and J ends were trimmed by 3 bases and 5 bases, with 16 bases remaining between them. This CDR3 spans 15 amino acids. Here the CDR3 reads CASSHRTSSRTEAFF. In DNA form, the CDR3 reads TGCGCCAGCAGCCATCGGACATCTAGTCGGACTGAAGCTTTCTTT.

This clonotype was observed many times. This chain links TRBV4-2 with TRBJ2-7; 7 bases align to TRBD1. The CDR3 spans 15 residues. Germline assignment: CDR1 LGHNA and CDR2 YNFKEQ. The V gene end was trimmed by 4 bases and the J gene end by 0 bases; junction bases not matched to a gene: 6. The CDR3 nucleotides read TGTGCCAGCAGCCCACGACAGGGATACTCCTACGAGCAGTACTTC. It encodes CASSPRQGYSYEQYF.

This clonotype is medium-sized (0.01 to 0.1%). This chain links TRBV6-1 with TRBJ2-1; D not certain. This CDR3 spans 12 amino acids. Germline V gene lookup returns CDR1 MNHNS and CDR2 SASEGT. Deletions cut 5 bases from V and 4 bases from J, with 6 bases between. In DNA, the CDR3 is TGTGCCAGCAGTCCCCAGTACAATGAGCAGTTCTTC. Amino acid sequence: CASSPQYNEQFF.

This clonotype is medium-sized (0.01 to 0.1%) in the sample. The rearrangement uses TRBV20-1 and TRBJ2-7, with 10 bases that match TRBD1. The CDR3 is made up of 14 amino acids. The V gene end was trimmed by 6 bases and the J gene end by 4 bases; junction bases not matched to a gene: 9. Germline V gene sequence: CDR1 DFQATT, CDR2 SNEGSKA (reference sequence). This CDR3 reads CSARAGTGEYEQYF. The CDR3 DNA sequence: TGCAGTGCGAGGGCCGGGACAGGGGAATACGAGCAGTACTTC.

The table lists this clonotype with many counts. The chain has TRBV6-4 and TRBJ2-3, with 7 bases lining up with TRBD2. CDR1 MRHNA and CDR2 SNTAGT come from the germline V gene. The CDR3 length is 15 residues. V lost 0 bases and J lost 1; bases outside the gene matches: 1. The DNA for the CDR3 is TGTGCCAGCAGTGACTCGAGCGGGGGCACAGATACGCAGTATTTT. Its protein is CASSDSSGGTDTQYF.

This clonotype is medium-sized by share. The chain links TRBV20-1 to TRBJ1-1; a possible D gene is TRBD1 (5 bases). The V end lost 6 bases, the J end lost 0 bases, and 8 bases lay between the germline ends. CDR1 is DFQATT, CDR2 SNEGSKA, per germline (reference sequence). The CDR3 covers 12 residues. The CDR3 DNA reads TGCAGTGCCCTGACAGTGAACACTGAAGCTTTCTTT. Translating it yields CSALTVNTEAFF.

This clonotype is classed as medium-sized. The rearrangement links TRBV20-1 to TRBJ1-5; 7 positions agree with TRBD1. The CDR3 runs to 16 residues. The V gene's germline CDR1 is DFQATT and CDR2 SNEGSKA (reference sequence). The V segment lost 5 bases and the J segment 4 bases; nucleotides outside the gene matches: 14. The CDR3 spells CSAAGTARRVNQPQHF. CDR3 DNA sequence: TGCAGTGCTGCGGGGACAGCCCGTCGGGTAAATCAGCCCCAGCATTTT.

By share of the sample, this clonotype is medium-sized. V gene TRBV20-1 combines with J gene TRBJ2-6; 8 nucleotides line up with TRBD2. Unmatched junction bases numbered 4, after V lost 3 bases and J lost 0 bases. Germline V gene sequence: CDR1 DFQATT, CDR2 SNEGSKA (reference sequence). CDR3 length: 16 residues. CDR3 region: CSASSGALSGANVLTF. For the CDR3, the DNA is TGCAGTGCTAGTAGCGGGGCCCTCTCTGGGGCCAACGTCCTGACTTTC.

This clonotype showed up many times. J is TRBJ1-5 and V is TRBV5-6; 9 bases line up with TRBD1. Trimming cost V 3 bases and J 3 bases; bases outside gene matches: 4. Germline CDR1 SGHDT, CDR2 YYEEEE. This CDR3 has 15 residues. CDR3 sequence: CASSSGTGNNQPQHF. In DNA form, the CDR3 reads TGTGCCAGCAGCTCCGGGACAGGGAACAATCAGCCCCAGCATTTT.

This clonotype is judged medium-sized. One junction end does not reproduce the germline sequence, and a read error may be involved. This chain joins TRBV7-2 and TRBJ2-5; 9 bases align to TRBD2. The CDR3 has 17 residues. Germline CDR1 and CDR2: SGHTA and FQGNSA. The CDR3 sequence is CASSLPTGGGAEDTQYF. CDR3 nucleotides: TGTGCCAGCAGCTTACCCACAGGCGGGGGGGCCGAAGATACCCAGTACTTC.

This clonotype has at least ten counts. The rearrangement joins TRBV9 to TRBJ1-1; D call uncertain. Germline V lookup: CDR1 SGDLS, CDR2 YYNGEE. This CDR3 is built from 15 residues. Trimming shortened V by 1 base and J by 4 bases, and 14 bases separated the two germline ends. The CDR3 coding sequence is TGTGCCAGCAGCGTAAGGCCGACGGTAGGCACTGAAGCTTTCTTT. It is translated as CASSVRPTVGTEAFF.

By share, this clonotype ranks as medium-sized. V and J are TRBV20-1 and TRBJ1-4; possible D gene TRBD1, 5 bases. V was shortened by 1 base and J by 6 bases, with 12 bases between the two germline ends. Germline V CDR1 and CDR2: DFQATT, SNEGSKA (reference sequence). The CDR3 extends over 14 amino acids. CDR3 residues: CSARVPGLDEKLFF. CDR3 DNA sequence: TGCAGTGCTAGAGTCCCGGGACTCGATGAAAAACTGTTTTTT.

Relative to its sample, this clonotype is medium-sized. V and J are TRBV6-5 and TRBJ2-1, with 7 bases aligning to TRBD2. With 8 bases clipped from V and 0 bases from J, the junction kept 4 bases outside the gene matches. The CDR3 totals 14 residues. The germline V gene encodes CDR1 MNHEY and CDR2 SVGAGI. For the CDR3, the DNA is TGTGCCAGCGCCGGGGGGAGCTCCTACAATGAGCAGTTCTTC. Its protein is CASAGGSSYNEQFF.

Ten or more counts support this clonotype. The CDR3 region has the DNA TGCAGCGTCCAGGCCGGGACAGGGTCCGGTGAGACCCAGTACTTC. Protein sequence: CSVQAGTGSGETQYF. This chain uses TRBV29-1 with TRBJ2-5, with 9 bases identical to TRBD1. V dropped 6 bases and J dropped 5; count of bases not matched to a gene: 13. Germline-derived CDR1 and CDR2 are SQVTM and ANQGSEA. CDR3 length: 15 amino acids.